Listed here is a single T cell receptor delta chain. Its antigen remains undetermined. It has no much larger one-base neighbor in the sample; base qualities were not kept. The CDR3 holds 18 amino acids from the cysteine to the phenylalanine. Only the CDR3 region is kept as DNA, spanning 54 bases read in frame from base 1. Relative to germline, V is missing 0 bases and J is missing 5 bases, with 13 bases of the junction outside any gene match. The germline V gene supplies CDR1 TSWWSYY and CDR2 QGS. This record comes from a study of Vδ1+ human thymocytes (dated by TCRdb to 2016 to 2019). Study-level background: As a data resource, the study described the mRNA-level TRG and TRD CDR3 repertoires of highly purified Vdelta1+ thymocytes obtained from young children. The multiplex-based CDR3 amplicon strategy had previously been validated against 5'RACE-based CDR3 amplicon generation methods.

Thymic samples were depleted of alphabeta T cells, then CD3+ TCRVdelta1+ TCRVdelta2- thymocytes were FACS-sorted. Sorted Vdelta1+ thymocyte purity ranged from roughly 96% to 99.6%. The thymic specimens were obtained from seven or eight paediatric patients who were undergoing corrective cardiac surgery and ranged in age from about 5 days to 17 months. After the thymic tissue was dispersed, mononuclear cells were isolated using a Histopaque-1077 density gradient. Staining used anti-TCRVdelta1 clone TS8.2, anti-TCRVdelta2 clone B6, anti-CD3 clone HIT3a and anti-TCRalphabeta clone IP26 antibodies. RNA extraction was carried out with the RNeasy mini kit, and reverse transcription was then done using Superscript III. Multiplex PCR was used to generate CDR3 amplicons, with pooled V-gene forward primers and a constant-region reverse primer carrying Illumina adaptor overhangs. After gel purification, the amplicons were indexed with Nextera index primers during eight to nine additional PCR cycles and then purified using AMPure XP beads. Sequencing of the libraries was done on an Illumina MiSeq using paired-end 250 bp reads, dual indexing and a roughly 21% PhiX spike-in. In the paper's pipeline: Reads were quality checked with FastQC, and TRG read pairs were merged with ea-utils fastq-join. IMGT/HighV-QUEST was used to annotate sequences, retaining only productive sequences with an unambiguous V-gene assignment, and each clonotype was defined by an identical CDR3 sequence. VDJtools 1.1.1, tcR 2.2.3, Treemap and vegan Shannon diversity in R 3.4.4 were used for downstream analysis. TCRdb called clones from the public reads with CATT, and repeated DNA sequences were later combined into one row. What appears here as the V and J calls and clone size reflects TCRdb's work, not the paper's. Here the sample has over 65,000 delta-chain clones; 30% to 40% occur a single time. Clones ranked in the top ten supply over 0.2% of the sample.

Paper-wide results and their limitations: Because no clustering by age or sex was observed, donors were not stratified by these variables in the analyses. About 18% of thymic TRD sequences were found to be Vdelta2 (and few were Vdelta3) despite high sort purity, in contrast to peripheral blood Vdelta1+ controls. Because unexpected Vdelta2 sequences could lead to misinterpretation of bulk repertoire data, the authors recommended using highly purified populations and single-cell validation. The thymic TRG and TRD repertoires appeared highly polyclonal, with Gaussian CDR3 length distributions, in contrast to the oligoclonal repertoires of peripheral blood. Many TRG clonotypes were shared between donors (up to roughly 6.9x10^3), whereas TRD repertoires were essentially private (max about 120 shared).

The source is a boy under two years old who had congenital heart surgery. Sequencing input: Vdelta1+ gamma-delta thymocytes from the thymus. The sample's cell subset or site label is to be understood as: FACS-sorted CD3+ TCRalphabeta- TCRVdelta1+ TCRVdelta2- thymocytes. The rearrangement joined TRDV1 to TRDJ1, and 9 junction bases match TRDD3. The DNA sequence is TGTGCTCTTGGGGAACTAGGGCTGAGGTGGGGGATAAGGGATAAACTCATCTTT. Translated, it reads CALGELGLRWGIRDKLIF.